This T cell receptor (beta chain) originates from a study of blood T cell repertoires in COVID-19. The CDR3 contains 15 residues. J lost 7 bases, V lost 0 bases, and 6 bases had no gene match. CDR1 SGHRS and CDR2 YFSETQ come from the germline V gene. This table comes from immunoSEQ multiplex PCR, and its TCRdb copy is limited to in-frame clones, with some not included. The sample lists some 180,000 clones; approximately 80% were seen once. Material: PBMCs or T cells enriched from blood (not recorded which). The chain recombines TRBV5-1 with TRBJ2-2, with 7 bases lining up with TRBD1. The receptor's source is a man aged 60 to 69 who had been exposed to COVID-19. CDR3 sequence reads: CASSLDSQGVGELFF. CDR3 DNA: TGCGCCAGCAGCTTGGACAGCCAGGGGGTCGGGGAGCTGTTTTTT.